The rows below give T cell receptor beta chains drawn from one sample of a study of T cells after yellow fever vaccination. TCRdb ran MiXCR on the 5' RACE reads and lists one entry per CDR3 protein. The table lists some 320,000 distinct CDR3 sequences, about 10% of them singletons. The sample in question was CD4+ T cells sorted from PBMCs, obtained 45 days after the yellow fever booster vaccination. Source of these receptors: a man between 18 and 29 years old who received the YFV17D yellow fever vaccine. Each CDR3 is given with its conserved first and last residue.

cdr3_aa | j_call | v_call
CASSQGVPSGRETQYF | TRBJ2-5 | TRBV4-2
CASSGKTSGSSYEQYF | TRBJ2-7 | TRBV5-1
CASSSVVRGNQPQHF | TRBJ1-5 | TRBV18
CASSFSQAGGEQYF | TRBJ2-7 | TRBV5-1
CASSQDAPLTGLNTEAFF | TRBJ1-1 | TRBV4-3
CASSLGPVASTGNTIYF | TRBJ1-3 | TRBV5-1
CASSLADFADTQYF | TRBJ2-3 | TRBV5-1
CASSFGQYEQYF | TRBJ2-7 | TRBV7-2
CASSDRYASYNEQFF | TRBJ2-1 | TRBV19
CASTRGVAGNTIYF | TRBJ1-3 | TRBV13
CSATHRDRVIYGYTF | TRBJ1-2 | TRBV20-1
CASSARQEATEAFF | TRBJ1-1 | TRBV7-2
CASSAGAYSNQPQHF | TRBJ1-5 | TRBV12-3/TRBV12-4
CSARDPQAYTEAFF | TRBJ1-1 | TRBV20-1
CASSPDSRNGYTF | TRBJ1-2 | TRBV18
CASSEGTAGTQYF | TRBJ2-5 | TRBV6-1
CASSYCRDRSSYEQYF | TRBJ2-7 | TRBV21-1
CASSFVGTNEKLFF | TRBJ1-4 | TRBV28
CAIKEGQGARELFF | TRBJ2-2 | TRBV10-3
CASSSRGDSGANVLTF | TRBJ2-6 | TRBV6-5
CASTSLGGEGTEAFF | TRBJ1-1 | TRBV28
CASSFYQVPGELFF | TRBJ2-2 | TRBV5-1
CASSAQKAGYEQYF | TRBJ2-7 | TRBV9
CSAMSGGNTDTQYF | TRBJ2-3 | TRBV20-1